The rows below give T cell receptor beta chains drawn from one sample of a study of shared clonotypes between healthy human individuals. Sequencing used immunoSEQ multiplex PCR; TCRdb keeps in-frame clones, though not all of them. Seen here are about 1.5 million clones, roughly 96% observed once, and the top ten hold about 1%. Sequenced material: naive CD4+ T cells sorted from blood. The source is a man aged 30 to 39 in good health. Both conserved end residues are part of each CDR3. D genes are given only for firm matches. A row's size may be missing; if present it is once, few, many or a size class.

>TRBV18|.|.|TRBJ2-5
CASSPRAGLQETQYF
TGTGCCAGCTCACCAAGGGCAGGCCTCCAAGAGACCCAGTACTTC
>TRBV5-1|.|.|TRBJ2-7
CASSSDRREQYF
TGCGCCAGCAGCAGTGACAGGCGGGAGCAGTACTTC
>TRBV29-1|.|.|TRBJ1-3
CSVRGTVDSGNTIYF
TGCAGCGTTAGAGGGACGGTAGACTCTGGAAACACCATATATTTT
>TRBV19|.|.|TRBJ2-5
CASSWLGQGQETQYF
TGTGCCAGTAGTTGGCTGGGCCAGGGCCAAGAGACCCAGTACTTC
>TRBV25-1|once|TRBD2|TRBJ2-7
CASSDSGRLYEQYF
TGTGCCAGCAGCGATAGCGGGAGGCTCTACGAGCAGTACTTC
>TRBV7-9|.|TRBD2|TRBJ2-7
CASSLLAGAPHEQYF
TGTGCCAGCAGCTTACTAGCGGGAGCTCCCCACGAGCAGTACTTC
>TRBV28|.|TRBD2|TRBJ2-7
CASSSGTSTSYEQYF
TGTGCCAGCAGTTCCGGGACTAGCACCTCCTACGAGCAGTACTTC
>TRBV28|.|TRBD2|TRBJ2-7
CASSSPSGSYEQYF
TGTGCCAGCAGTTCCCCTAGCGGGAGCTACGAGCAGTACTTC
>TRBV14|once|TRBD1|TRBJ2-1
CASSQETGTGPILQFF
TGTGCCAGCAGCCAAGAAACCGGGACAGGCCCTATTCTTCAGTTCTTC
>TRBV19|.|.|TRBJ1-1
CASSIVGVMSNTEAFF
TGTGCCAGTAGTATAGTCGGGGTGATGAGTAACACTGAAGCTTTCTTT
>TRBV15|.|TRBD2|TRBJ2-1
CATSRVRGVSGRADNEQFF
TGTGCCACCAGCAGAGTAAGAGGGGTTAGCGGGAGGGCCGACAATGAGCAGTTCTTC
>TRBV2|.|TRBD2|TRBJ2-3
CASSLAGGGTDTQYF
TGTGCCAGCAGTCTAGCGGGAGGGGGTACAGATACGCAGTATTTT
>TRBV7-6|.|.|TRBJ2-3
CASSLGAGTSTDTQYF
TGTGCCAGCAGCTTAGGGGCGGGTACTAGCACAGATACGCAGTATTTT
>TRBV19|.|TRBD2|TRBJ2-3
CASRRLAAADTQYF
TGTGCCAGTAGACGGCTAGCGGCGGCAGATACGCAGTATTTT
>TRBV5-1|.|TRBD1|TRBJ1-4
CASSLDKDRSSSRNEKLFF
TGCGCCAGCAGTTTGGATAAGGACAGGAGCTCCTCTCGAAATGAAAAACTGTTTTTT
>TRBV7-8|.|TRBD2|TRBJ2-1
CASSLGSFSAGVTYNEQFF
TGTGCCAGCAGCTTGGGTAGTTTCTCGGCGGGAGTAACATACAATGAGCAGTTCTTC
>TRBV5-1|.|.|TRBJ2-1
CASERLSGSNEQFF
TGCGCCAGCGAGCGGTTATCGGGGAGCAATGAGCAGTTCTTC
>TRBV7-9|.|TRBD2|TRBJ2-3
CASSLETSGRLTDTQYF
TGTGCCAGCAGCTTAGAAACAAGCGGGAGGCTCACAGATACGCAGTATTTT
>TRBV4-1|.|.|TRBJ2-5
CASSQVSSDQETQYF
TGCGCCAGCAGCCAAGTGTCTTCAGATCAAGAGACCCAGTACTTC
>TRBV5-4|.|.|TRBJ2-3
CASSLPGAGGTDTQYF
TGTGCCAGCAGCTTGCCAGGGGCCGGTGGAACAGATACGCAGTATTTT
>TRBV6-5|.|.|TRBJ1-1
CASRENTEAFF
TGTGCCAGCAGAGAAAACACTGAAGCTTTCTTT
>TRBV7-6|.|.|TRBJ1-4
CASSLEGGLGEKLFF
TGTGCCAGCAGCTTAGAGGGGGGGCTAGGCGAAAAACTGTTTTTT
>TRBV18|.|.|TRBJ2-5
CASSLTRGTPQETQYF
TGTGCCAGCTCACTCACACGCGGGACGCCGCAAGAGACCCAGTACTTC
>TRBV5-1|.|.|TRBJ2-2
CASSRASAGELFF
TGCGCCAGCAGCAGGGCGTCCGCCGGGGAGCTGTTTTTT
>TRBV9|.|.|TRBJ2-7
CASAPGPTSYEQYF
TGTGCCAGCGCTCCGGGCCCTACCTCCTACGAGCAGTACTTC
>TRBV19|.|TRBD1|TRBJ1-1
CASSTLTGGFTEAFF
TGTGCCAGTAGTACCCTGACAGGGGGCTTTACTGAAGCTTTCTTT
>TRBV28|.|.|TRBJ2-5
CASIKQGGLGTQYF
TGTGCCAGCATTAAACAGGGTGGTTTAGGGACCCAGTACTTC
>TRBV6-5|.|.|TRBJ1-2
CASSGRGYGYTF
TGTGCCAGCAGTGGACGGGGGTATGGCTACACCTTC
>TRBV2|.|.|TRBJ1-4
CASSNGVTNEKLFF
TGTGCCAGCAGTAATGGAGTGACTAATGAAAAACTGTTTTTT
>TRBV21-1|.|.|TRBJ2-7
CASRRRTGAGYEQYF
TGTGCCAGCAGAAGAAGGACAGGGGCCGGCTACGAGCAGTACTTC
>TRBV18|.|.|TRBJ1-1
CASSPGGNTEAFF
TGTGCCAGCTCCCCGGGGGGGAACACTGAAGCTTTCTTT
>TRBV28|.|.|TRBJ2-7
CASSLQTVSYEQYF
TGTGCCAGCAGTTTACAGACGGTAAGCTACGAGCAGTACTTC
>TRBV5-1|.|.|TRBJ2-1
CASSQGGLGNNEQFF
TGCGCCAGCAGCCAAGGGGGACTGGGGAACAATGAGCAGTTCTTC
>TRBV5-1|.|.|TRBJ1-2
CASSLGTNHNYGYTF
TGCGCCAGCAGCCTTGGGACAAATCATAACTATGGCTACACCTTC
>TRBV19|once|TRBD2|TRBJ2-7
CASRLAGGTYEQYF
TGTGCCAGTCGACTAGCGGGAGGGACCTACGAGCAGTACTTC
>TRBV5-1|.|.|TRBJ2-1
CASSHEGGGGIRVEQFF
TGCGCCAGCAGCCACGAGGGAGGCGGCGGGATCAGAGTTGAGCAGTTCTTC
>TRBV2|.|TRBD1|TRBJ2-7
CASSEAKGQGYEQYF
TGTGCCAGCAGTGAAGCGAAGGGACAGGGCTACGAGCAGTACTTC
>TRBV10-3|.|TRBD1|TRBJ1-4
CAIRASTGSNEKLFF
TGTGCCATCAGAGCCTCGACAGGGAGCAATGAAAAACTGTTTTTT
>TRBV2|.|.|TRBJ1-2
CASSPARLEGYTF
TGTGCCAGCAGTCCGGCGCGACTGGAGGGCTACACCTTC
>TRBV5-1|.|.|TRBJ2-7
CASTQQGIPYEQYF
TGCGCCAGCACCCAGCAGGGGATTCCCTACGAGCAGTACTTC
>TRBV30|.|.|TRBJ2-7
CAWSPTFVGGGPDEQYF
TGTGCCTGGAGCCCTACTTTCGTCGGAGGGGGGCCCGACGAGCAGTACTTC
>TRBV19|.|.|TRBJ1-5
CASSQDGHQGYQPQHF
TGTGCCAGTAGTCAGGACGGACACCAGGGATATCAGCCCCAGCATTTT
>TRBV18|.|.|TRBJ2-7
CASSPPGPYEQYF
TGTGCCAGCTCACCACCGGGGCCCTACGAGCAGTACTTC
>TRBV19|.|TRBD1|TRBJ2-3
CASSTRTGHTDTQYF
TGTGCCAGTAGTACCCGGACAGGGCACACAGATACGCAGTATTTT
>TRBV11-2|.|TRBD1|TRBJ2-5
CASSYHRGVETQYF
TGTGCCAGCAGCTACCACAGGGGTGTGGAGACCCAGTACTTC
>TRBV28|.|.|TRBJ2-7
CASSLAGPAYEQYF
TGTGCCAGCAGTTTGGCGGGACCCGCCTACGAGCAGTACTTC
>TRBV4-3|.|.|TRBJ2-2
CASSQGLGGELFF
TGCGCCAGCAGCCAAGGGTTGGGCGGGGAGCTGTTTTTT
>TRBV20-1|.|.|TRBJ2-3
CSARGSDTQYF
TGCAGTGCTAGAGGCTCAGATACGCAGTATTTT
>TRBV5-1|once|TRBD2|TRBJ2-3
CASSLGGLAGGITDTQYF
TGCGCCAGCAGCTTGGGGGGACTAGCGGGAGGGATCACAGATACGCAGTATTTT
>TRBV5-4|.|TRBD2|TRBJ2-1
CASSFTLAGSYNEQFF
TGTGCCAGCAGCTTTACCCTAGCGGGGTCCTACAATGAGCAGTTCTTC
>TRBV9|.|TRBD1|TRBJ2-5
CASSVRTRGETQYF
TGTGCCAGCAGCGTGAGGACCAGGGGGGAGACCCAGTACTTC
>TRBV7-2|.|.|TRBJ1-1
CASSRSGARPGPEAFF
TGTGCCAGCAGCCGCTCCGGGGCCAGGCCGGGGCCTGAAGCTTTCTTT
>TRBV28|.|.|TRBJ2-7
CASRFSFEQGEQYF
TGTGCCAGCAGATTCTCTTTCGAACAGGGCGAGCAGTACTTC
>TRBV5-1|few|.|TRBJ1-1
CASSTGQPNTEAFF
TGCGCCAGCAGCACGGGACAACCGAACACTGAAGCTTTCTTT
>TRBV19|.|.|TRBJ2-5
CASSFRDWFTQYF
TGTGCCAGTAGTTTCCGGGACTGGTTTACCCAGTACTTC
>TRBV5-6|.|TRBD2|TRBJ2-3
CASSLTLAGGGADTQYF
TGTGCCAGCAGCTTGACACTAGCGGGAGGTGGTGCAGATACGCAGTATTTT
>TRBV7-9|.|.|TRBJ2-1
CASSTQQGGEQFF
TGTGCCAGCAGCACACAGCAGGGTGGTGAGCAGTTCTTC
>TRBV10-1|once|.|TRBJ2-4
CASSESNARNIQYF
TGCGCCAGCAGTGAGTCGAATGCGAGAAACATTCAGTACTTC
>TRBV5-8|.|.|TRBJ1-1
CASSLPQASWDTEAFF
TGTGCCAGCAGCTTGCCACAGGCATCGTGGGACACTGAAGCTTTCTTT